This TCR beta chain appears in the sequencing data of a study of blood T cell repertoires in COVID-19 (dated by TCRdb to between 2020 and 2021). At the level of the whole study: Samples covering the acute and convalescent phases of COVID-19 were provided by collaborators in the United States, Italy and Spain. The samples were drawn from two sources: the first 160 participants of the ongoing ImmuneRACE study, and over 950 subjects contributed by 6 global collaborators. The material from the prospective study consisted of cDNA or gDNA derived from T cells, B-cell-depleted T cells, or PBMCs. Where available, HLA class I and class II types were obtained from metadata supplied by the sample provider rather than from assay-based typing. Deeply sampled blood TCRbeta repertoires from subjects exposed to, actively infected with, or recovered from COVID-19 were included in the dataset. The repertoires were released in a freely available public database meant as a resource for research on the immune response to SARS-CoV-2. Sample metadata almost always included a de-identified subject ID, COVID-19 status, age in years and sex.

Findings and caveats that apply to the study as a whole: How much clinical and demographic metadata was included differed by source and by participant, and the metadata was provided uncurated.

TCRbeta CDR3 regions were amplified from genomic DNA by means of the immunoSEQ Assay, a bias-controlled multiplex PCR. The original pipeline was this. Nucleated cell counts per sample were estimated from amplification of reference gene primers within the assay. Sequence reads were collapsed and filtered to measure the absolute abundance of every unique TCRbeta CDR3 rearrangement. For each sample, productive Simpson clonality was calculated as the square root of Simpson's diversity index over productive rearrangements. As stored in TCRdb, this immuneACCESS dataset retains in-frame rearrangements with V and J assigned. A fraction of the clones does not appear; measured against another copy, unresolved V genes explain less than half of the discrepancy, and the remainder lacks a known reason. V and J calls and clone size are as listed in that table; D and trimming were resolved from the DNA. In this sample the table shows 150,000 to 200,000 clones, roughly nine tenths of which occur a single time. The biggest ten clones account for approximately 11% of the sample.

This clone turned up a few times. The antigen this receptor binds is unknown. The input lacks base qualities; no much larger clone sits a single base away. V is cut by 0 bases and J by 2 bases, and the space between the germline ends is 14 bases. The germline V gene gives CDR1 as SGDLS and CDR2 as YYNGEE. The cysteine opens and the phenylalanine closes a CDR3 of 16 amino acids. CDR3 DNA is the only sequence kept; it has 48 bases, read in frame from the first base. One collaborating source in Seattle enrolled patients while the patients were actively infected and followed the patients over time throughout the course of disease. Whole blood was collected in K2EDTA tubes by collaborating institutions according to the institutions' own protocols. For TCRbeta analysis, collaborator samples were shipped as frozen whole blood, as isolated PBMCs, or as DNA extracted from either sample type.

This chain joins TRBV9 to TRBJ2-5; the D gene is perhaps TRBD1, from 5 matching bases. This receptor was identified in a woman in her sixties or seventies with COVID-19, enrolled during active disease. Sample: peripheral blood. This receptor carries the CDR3 CASSVATTGSQETQYF. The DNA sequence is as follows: TGTGCCAGCAGCGTAGCTACTACAGGTAGTCAAGAGACCCAGTACTTC.